The 7 T cell receptor beta chains below were found in one sample sequenced in a study of blood T cell repertoires in COVID-19. Measured with immunoSEQ multiplex PCR; TCRdb has only the in-frame clones, and not every one. The sample lists about 64,000 clones, 85% to 90% occurring once. Sequenced input: PBMCs or T cells enriched from blood (not recorded which). Receptor source: a middle-aged woman who had recovered from COVID-19.

This sequence joins TRBV5-1 and TRBJ1-2; 8 nucleotides line up with TRBD1. This CDR3 has 15 residues. Germline values: CDR1 SGHRS, CDR2 YFSETQ. Trimming at V came to 4 bases and at J to 6 bases, leaving 11 bases not matched to a gene. The CDR3 coding sequence is TGCGCCAGCAGCGCCCGACAGGGGTCAGTGGATGGCTACACCTTC. It translates to CASSARQGSVDGYTF.

This chain joins TRBV6-2 or TRBV6-3 and TRBJ1-6; D is possibly TRBD1 (6 bases). The germline V gene has CDR1 MNHEY and CDR2 SVGEGT. V lost 6 bases and J 0 bases, leaving 12 bases between the germline ends. CDR3 length: 16 amino acids. DNA for the CDR3: TGTGCCAGCAGCAAAGACAGGAGCTCCTATAATTCACCCCTCCACTTT. Amino acid sequence: CASSKDRSSYNSPLHF.

V usage is TRBV7-2 and J usage is TRBJ2-3; TRBD1 aligns across 10 bases. Germline assignment: CDR1 SGHTA and CDR2 FQGNSA. V was clipped by 6 bases and J by 10 bases; unmatched bases: 4. The CDR3 is 12 residues long. The DNA for the CDR3 is TGTGCCAGCAGGCCGGGACAGGGGTCGCAGTATTTT. Its protein is CASRPGQGSQYF.

The chain combines TRBV9 with TRBJ2-3; D is unresolved. Trimming pared 2 bases from V and 5 bases from J, leaving 15 bases between. Germline CDR1 SGDLS, CDR2 YYNGEE. The CDR3 is 15 residues long. The CDR3 DNA reads as TGTGCCAGCAGCGTCGGCGGTGGAGCTGTAGATACGCAGTATTTT. Its protein is CASSVGGGAVDTQYF.

The V and J genes are TRBV7-3 and TRBJ1-1; D remains unclear. Germline lookup yields CDR1 SGHTA and CDR2 FQGTGA. V gave up 1 base and J gave up 1 base, with 4 bases separating them. The CDR3 is 13 amino acids. CDR3 coding DNA: TGTGCCAGCAGCTTAAGCAGGAACACTGAAGCTTTCTTT. The encoded protein is CASSLSRNTEAFF. Together with reference TRBV7-3 and TRBJ1-1, the CDR3 gives the full variable domain: GAGVSQTPSNKVTEKGKYVELRCDPISGHTALYWYRQSLGQGPEFLIYFQGTGAADDSGLPNDRFFAVRPEGSVSTLKIQRTERGDSAVYLCASSLSRNTEAFFGQGTRLTVV.

The chain combines TRBV2 with TRBJ2-7; maybe TRBD1 (6 bases). There are 11 residues in the CDR3. The V end lost 7 bases, the J end lost 3 bases, and 7 bases lay between the germline ends. Germline CDR1 and CDR2: SNHLY and FYNNEI. CDR3 in DNA: TGTGCCAGCAACAGGGTCTACGAGCAGTACTTC. Its translation is CASNRVYEQYF.

The chain employs TRBV5-4 and TRBJ1-1; TRBD1 matches 8 bases. Germline V gene sequence: CDR1 SGHNT, CDR2 YYREEE (reference sequence). Trimming at V came to 1 base and at J to 2 bases, leaving 1 base not matched to a gene. The CDR3 consists of 14 residues. The CDR3 DNA reads as TGTGCCAGCAGCTTGCAGGGGGCAAACACTGAAGCTTTCTTT. Its protein product is CASSLQGANTEAFF.